What follows are 9 T cell receptor beta chains derived from one specimen sequenced in a study of graft-versus-host responses after intestinal transplantation. Their antigens are not known. The protocol was immunoSEQ multiplex PCR, while the TCRdb copy is restricted to in-frame clones and leaves out a portion. Altogether tens of thousands of clones are present, just under 95% being singletons, with the ten largest covering about 0.28%. The starting material was unstimulated CD4+ T cells sorted from spleen or lymph node cells, obtained before intestinal transplant. The receptors shown here come from a human donor who received an intestinal transplant.

V is TRBV25-1 and J is TRBJ2-1; weak D call: TRBD2 (5 bases). This CDR3 has 15 amino acids. Germline V gives CDR1 MGHDK, CDR2 SYGVNS. V shed 6 bases and J shed 7 bases, with 19 bases lying between them. CDR3 sequence reads: CASSPRGELINEQFF. The DNA of the CDR3 is TGTGCCAGCAGCCCCCGTGGGGAGTTGATAAATGAGCAGTTCTTC. Supplemented by reference TRBV25-1 and TRBJ2-1, the full variable domain reads EADIYQTPRYLVIGTGKKITLECSQTMGHDKMYWYQQDPGMELHLIHYSYGVNSTEKGDLSSESTVSRIRTEHFPLTLESARPSHTSQYLCASSPRGELINEQFFGPGTRLTVL.

CDR3 DNA: TGTGCCAGCAGCTTAGTCAGTGGGAGGGGGAATCAGCCCCAGCATTTT. It specifies CASSLVSGRGNQPQHF. The chain employs TRBV11-2 and TRBJ1-5; tentatively, D is TRBD1 (6 bases). Germline V lookup: CDR1 SGHAT, CDR2 FQNNGV. V lost 1 base and J lost 4, with 14 bases in between. This CDR3 is 16 amino acids long.

The chain carries TRBV11-1 and TRBJ2-7, with a possible D match to TRBD1 (6 bases). Trimming took off 1 base at V and 0 bases at J, with 10 bases between the two ends. In germline, CDR1 is SGHAT, CDR2 FQDESV (reference sequence). This CDR3 is built from 15 residues. In DNA form, the CDR3 reads TGTGCCAGCAGCTTAGGTCCAGGGGACTCCTACGAGCAGTACTTC. It yields the protein CASSLGPGDSYEQYF.

The chain joins TRBV28 to TRBJ1-4, with D tentatively TRBD1 (6 bases). Germline V lookup: CDR1 MDHEN, CDR2 SYDVKM. This CDR3 has 18 residues. V lost 2 bases, J lost 5 bases, and 21 bases lay in between. The DNA of the CDR3 is TGTGCCAGCAGTTTAAGGGGCCCCAGGGACAATCAGAATGAAAAACTGTTTTTT. It codes for CASSLRGPRDNQNEKLFF.

This sequence joins TRBV9 and TRBJ2-2; TRBD1 or TRBD2 may be the D gene (6 bases each). Germline V CDR1 and CDR2: SGDLS, YYNGEE. The V gene lost 0 bases and the J gene lost 0 bases, with 15 bases spanning the gap. The CDR3 consists of 18 residues. CDR3 sequence: CASSVEEGKGANTGELFF. In DNA, the CDR3 is TGTGCCAGCAGCGTAGAGGAGGGGAAGGGGGCGAACACCGGGGAGCTGTTTTTT. The full variable domain, its missing parts supplied by reference TRBV9 and TRBJ2-2, is DSGVTQTPKHLITATGQRVTLRCSPRSGDLSVYWYQQSLDQGLQFLIQYYNGEERAKGNILERFSAQQFPDLHSELNLSSLELGDSALYFCASSVEEGKGANTGELFFGEGSRLTVL.

The J gene is TRBJ2-5, the V gene TRBV7-6; D unclear. Germline CDR1 reads SGHVS; CDR2 reads FNYEAQ. V gave up 5 bases and J gave up 4 bases, with 11 bases separating them. The CDR3 sequence is 13 residues long. The CDR3 sequence: CASSIESRETQYF. The CDR3 nucleotides read TGTGCCAGCAGCATAGAGAGTAGAGAGACCCAGTACTTC.

The chain employs TRBV19 and TRBJ1-1; 8 nucleotides line up with TRBD1. Germline V gives CDR1 LNHDA, CDR2 SQIVND (reference sequence). The CDR3 runs 14 residues. V gave up 5 bases and J gave up 5 bases; unmatched junction bases: 7. The chain's CDR3 is CASSLQGGGTEAFF. The CDR3 region has the DNA TGTGCCAGTAGTCTACAGGGGGGTGGGACTGAAGCTTTCTTT.

CDR3 DNA sequence: TGCGCCAGCAGTGGGCAGGTTAATCAGCCCCAGCATTTT. Protein product: CASSGQVNQPQHF. The chain has TRBV10-2 and TRBJ1-5; no clear D. The CDR3 runs to 13 residues. With 4 bases removed from V and 4 bases from J, the gap between germline ends came to 8 bases. The germline gives CDR1 WSHSY, CDR2 SAAADI.

This clone was seen a single time. The rearrangement joins TRBV30 to TRBJ1-3; D unresolved. This CDR3 contains 13 residues. Germline-derived CDR1 and CDR2 are GTSNPN and SVGIG (reference sequence). V shed 0 bases and J shed 4 bases, with 7 bases lying between them. CDR3 residues: CAWSVGVGNTIYF. The CDR3 DNA is TGTGCCTGGAGTGTTGGGGTGGGAAACACCATATATTTT.